What follows is one T cell receptor (beta chain) and its context. Its target is unknown. The germline gene is not matched at one end of the junction; a read error may be the cause. Germline V lookup: CDR1 DFQATT, CDR2 SNEGSKA (reference sequence). The CDR3 contains 13 residues. By quantitative 5'-RACE with molecular barcodes, the TCR beta libraries were made. MiXCR was run by TCRdb on the 5' RACE reads, yielding one entry per CDR3 protein. The table includes tens of thousands of distinct CDR3 sequences, roughly 17% detected once. These data belong to a study of CD8 T cells in ankylosing spondylitis. Study-wide results and caveats: A TCR beta motif of under 10 highly homologous variants appeared characteristic of ankylosing spondylitis blood. Reports say disease-linked clones showed up significantly more in matched ankylosing spondylitis synovial fluid. Earlier work had already found some motif variants in reactive arthritis synovial fluid and blood.

The V gene is TRBV20-1, the J gene TRBJ2-1; TRBD2 agrees at 7 bases. The receptor's source is a male donor with ankylosing spondylitis or in good health (not recorded which). The sample comprised blood. CDR3 region: CSARAGPYNEQFF. CDR3 sequence (DNA): TGCAGTGCGAGAGCGGGACCCTACAATGAGCAGTTCTTC.